The T cell receptor beta chain under discussion was sequenced for a study of T-cell reconstitution after alpha-beta-depleted transplantation in children. Trimming removed 3 bases at V and 0 bases at J, with 14 bases between. From germline, CDR1 is SGHVS and CDR2 FQNEAQ. The CDR3 length is 16 residues. This clonotype has a handful of counts. Library preparation (for TCRbeta) was performed with unique molecular identifiers. TCRdb reprocessed the PCR reads with MiXCR, giving one entry per CDR3 protein. The profile shows about 360,000 distinct CDR3 sequences, less than 15% of them singletons. The sequence was collected from a human donor who donated a stem cell graft to a child with Fanconi anemia. The genes are TRBV7-8 and TRBJ1-2; no clear D gene. The sequencing here drew on PBMCs, taken from the stem cell graft. CDR3 protein: CASSFGTTPSNYGYTF. The DNA for the CDR3 is TGTGCCAGCAGCTTTGGAACAACCCCATCTAACTATGGCTACACCTTC.